This T cell receptor beta chain was recorded in a study of blood T cell repertoires in COVID-19 (dated by TCRdb to 2019 to 2021). General notes on the study: The collaborator samples originated in the United States, Italy and Spain and spanned the acute and convalescent phases of COVID-19. The prospective study material was composed of cDNA or gDNA derived from T cells, B-cell-depleted T cells, or PBMCs. Subjects who had been exposed to COVID-19, were actively infected with it, or had recovered from it provided the deeply sampled blood TCRbeta repertoires that made up the dataset. A freely available public database, intended as a resource for researchers studying the immune response to SARS-CoV-2, is where the repertoires were released. Samples came from the ongoing ImmuneRACE study (first 160 participants) plus 1,254 subjects from 6 global collaborators. Sample metadata almost always included a de-identified subject ID, COVID-19 status, age in years and sex. HLA class I and class II types, where available, came from metadata supplied by the sample provider rather than from assay-based typing. General findings and caveats noted by the study authors: Clinical and demographic metadata were provided uncurated, with the amount varying by source and participant.

This clone was recorded only once. There is no known antigen for this receptor. No per-base quality is available; no much larger clone lies one base away. A second Seattle source provided samples from volunteer blood donors who had recovered from COVID-19. The collaborating institutions used their own protocols to collect whole blood in K2EDTA tubes. Collaborator samples were shipped for TCRbeta analysis as frozen whole blood, isolated PBMCs, or DNA extracted from either sample type. TCRbeta CDR3 regions were amplified from genomic DNA by means of the immunoSEQ Assay, a bias-controlled multiplex PCR. Under the source paper's analysis protocol: The number of nucleated cells in each sample was estimated by amplification of reference gene primers within the assay. Sequence reads were collapsed and filtered to measure the absolute abundance of every unique TCRbeta CDR3 rearrangement. For each sample, productive Simpson clonality was calculated as the square root of Simpson's diversity index across productive rearrangements. TCRdb mirrors the immuneACCESS table, restricted to in-frame sequences. Some clones are absent from its copies; in checked studies, under half trace to an unresolved V gene, and the reason for the others is unknown. That table gives V, J and clone size, and the DNA gave D and trimming. The sample data list over 150,000 clones, and around nine tenths of these were observed just once. 2% to 2.5% of the sample lies in the top ten.

The germline V gene yields MNHNS for CDR1 and SASEGT for CDR2. Germline trimming amounts to 2 bases on V and 1 base on J, with 4 as the count of junction bases outside the gene matches. Reading from cysteine to phenylalanine, the CDR3 counts 16 amino acids. CDR3 DNA only is kept here, 48 bases in frame from base 1. The receptor chain draws on TRBV6-1 and TRBJ2-2; the junction holds 7 bases that match TRBD2. The sequencing input was peripheral blood. This clonotype was obtained from a man aged 45-65 years who had recovered from COVID-19. The sequenced DNA: TGTGCCAGCAGTGAATTCGGGGGGTGGAACACCGGGGAGCTGTTTTTT. This is translated as CASSEFGGWNTGELFF.